The entry that follows covers one TCR beta chain sequence. Its antigen specificity is not known. Base qualities are missing; no much larger clone stands one base away. The sample is drawn from a study of T cell responses to AZD1222 COVID-19 vaccine (dated by TCRdb to the early 2020s). With regard to the full study: TCR sequencing covered some 240 trial participants: around 210 given two doses of AZD1222 and 26 given two doses of MenACWY control vaccine. Trial participants were enrolled by age into 18-55, 56-69 and 70-plus year subgroups, with around 140, 26 and 57 TCR-sequenced participants respectively. Beyond this particular receptor, the publication reports: Reportedly, close to half of the unique spike-specific TCRs recognized epitopes lying outside the regions that are mutated in the B.1.351 and B.1.1.7 variants. After two AZD1222 doses, both the breadth and the depth of spike-specific TCRs were significantly higher than at day 0 and than in MenACWY recipients. No day 14 peak-response samples were available, so repertoires were characterized only after the peak T cell response. CD4 TCRs associated with the vaccine covered the entire spike protein, and the dominant responses were in regions 160-218 and 743-854. The 56-69-year group was small, and its depth increase did not reach significance, likely because of low power. Conclusions about previously exposed vaccinees are limited because only 5 or 6 AZD1222 recipients were SARS-CoV-2 seropositive at baseline. Most participants were white British and females outnumbered males, and the authors suggested that clonal diversity may have been underestimated.

For this chain, trimming is 0 bases at the V end and 0 bases at the J end, and the number of junction bases without a gene match is 11. Measured from the cysteine to the phenylalanine, the CDR3 is 19 residues long. Only the CDR3 part of the read is kept: 57 bases, read in frame from the first base. The germline V gene provides CDR1 SGDLS and CDR2 YYNGEE. Taken with the paper, the label for time point translates to: about 28 days (+/-7) after the second vaccine dose. AZD1222 recipients whose second dose came at about 4 weeks and those whose second dose came at about 12 weeks were combined into one group, since spike-specific TCR depth and breadth did not differ between the two schedules. Vaccinee samples came from UK trials COV001 and COV002, including a single-blind randomized controlled phase 2/3 trial of AZD1222 (ChAdOx1 nCoV-19) in healthy adults. For TCRbeta chain sequencing, PBMC samples from trial participants were taken at day 0 and at day 28 after the second dose.

The CDR3 regions of human TCRbeta chains were analyzed by immunosequencing. From the authors' description of their analysis: TCRs in the repertoires were compared against a reference library of SARS-CoV-2-specific TCRs that had been generated with the MIRA antigen-specificity platform. Breadth was defined as the fraction of unique TCRs that were SARS-CoV-2-associated. Depth was defined as the fraction of total T cells that were SARS-CoV-2-associated. Using the MIRA data, every spike-specific TCR was mapped to the spike region that the TCR reacted to and assigned to either a CD4 or a CD8 class. Log10-transformed breadth and depth values were compared by one-way ANOVA with Sidak's multiple comparisons tests. TCRdb holds this immuneACCESS table with in-frame rearrangements only. Some clones are missing; in checked studies, unresolved V genes explain under half, and the rest has no known cause. That table supplies the V and J calls and clone size; D and trimming were determined from the DNA. A total of over 65,000 clones appear in this sample, approximately 89% of them only once. Under 5.5% of the sample rests with the top ten.

Recombination linked TRBV9 to TRBJ2-2; a stretch of 7 junction bases matches TRBD1. This clonotype originated in an adult who received the AZD1222 COVID-19 vaccine. The source material was peripheral blood, sampled 28 days after the second AZD1222 dose. CDR3 reads: CASSVDRGQRNANTGELFF. The sequence in DNA is TGTGCCAGCAGCGTAGATAGGGGACAGAGGAATGCGAACACCGGGGAGCTGTTTTTT.